This paragraph covers one T cell receptor (beta chain) sequence. Its target is unknown. The germline gene is not matched at one end of the junction; a read error may be the cause. Germline V gene sequence: CDR1 SGHAT, CDR2 FQNNGV. This CDR3 comprises 15 residues. This sample stems from a study of identical twins. TCRdb re-called the 5' RACE reads with MiXCR, one entry per CDR3 protein. The table includes some 250,000 distinct CDR3 sequences, about 13% detected once. Study-wide results and caveats: Excess low generation probability was seen in twin-shared out-of-frame alpha sequences. Out-of-frame beta sequences exhibited a weaker degree of excess twin sharing.

These same records also appear under a second study, on yellow fever vaccine responses in identical twins.

Sample: memory (CD45RO+) T cells sorted from blood. The chain uses TRBV11-2 and TRBJ2-7, with TRBD1 matching over 7 bases. The TCR sequence derives from a woman aged 18-29 years in good health. CDR3 bases: TGTGCCAGCAGCTCCTCAGGGGGTGTCTCCTACGAGCAGCACTTC. It yields the protein CASSSSGGVSYEQHF.